The 3 T cell receptor beta chains given below trace back to one sample, sequenced in a study of cytomegalovirus exposure and HLA in healthy donors. PCR was performed using 60 Vbeta and 13 Jbeta primers. Profiling relied on immunoSEQ multiplex PCR, and the TCRdb table lists in-frame clones only, not all of them. The sample lists 92,000 or so clones, roughly 67% occurring once. The sequenced material came from PBMCs. The receptors here all came from a woman aged 45-65 years in good health and CMV-seropositive.

The chain has TRBV28 and TRBJ1-2; 11 nucleotides match TRBD1. Germline assignment: CDR1 MDHEN and CDR2 SYDVKM. V gave up 6 bases and J gave up 5 bases; unmatched junction bases: 11. The CDR3 totals 16 residues. The CDR3 loop is CASSRPGTGGSYGYTF. The CDR3, as DNA: TGTGCCAGCAGCAGGCCCGGGACAGGGGGATCGTATGGCTACACCTTC.

The V call is TRBV5-1, the J call TRBJ2-1; D not resolved. V was cut by 0 bases and J by 3 bases, with 7 bases left in between. Germline-derived CDR1 and CDR2 are SGHRS and YFSETQ. This CDR3 comprises 14 residues. DNA for the CDR3: TGCGCCAGCAGCTTGGGGCAGAACTACAATGAGCAGTTCTTC. Amino acid sequence: CASSLGQNYNEQFF.

The chain employs TRBV5-4 and TRBJ1-2; the D gene is possibly TRBD1 (5 bases). The CDR3 is 15 amino acids. The V gene's germline CDR1 is SGHNT and CDR2 YYREEE (reference sequence). Trimming left V 0 bases short and J 4 bases short, with 13 bases between. The DNA of the CDR3 is TGTGCCAGCAGCTTGGGAACAGGTCAAGGCTATGGCTACACCTTC. Protein sequence: CASSLGTGQGYGYTF.